The sequence of this T cell receptor beta chain was determined in a study of somatic mutations in cytotoxic T cells in rheumatoid arthritis. Whole-study results and caveats: Of the expanded CD8+ clones, the antigen targets were not known.

Measured with immunoSEQ multiplex PCR; TCRdb has only the in-frame clones, and not every one. The table records about 21,000 clones, roughly four fifths of them present only once. V was shortened by 3 bases and J by 3 bases, with 6 bases between the two germline ends. This CDR3 comprises 13 residues. CDR1 and CDR2 from the germline V gene are MGHRA and YSYEKL. Notes on this clone: Its antigen is not known.

The sample taken for sequencing was CD8+ T cells sorted from blood. This clonotype originated in a man aged 18 to 29 with rheumatoid arthritis. The chain carries TRBV4-1 and TRBJ1-5, with D hard to call. The CDR3 DNA follows: TGCGCCAGCAGCCATGCGGCCAATCAGCCCCAGCATTTT. Protein sequence: CASSHAANQPQHF.